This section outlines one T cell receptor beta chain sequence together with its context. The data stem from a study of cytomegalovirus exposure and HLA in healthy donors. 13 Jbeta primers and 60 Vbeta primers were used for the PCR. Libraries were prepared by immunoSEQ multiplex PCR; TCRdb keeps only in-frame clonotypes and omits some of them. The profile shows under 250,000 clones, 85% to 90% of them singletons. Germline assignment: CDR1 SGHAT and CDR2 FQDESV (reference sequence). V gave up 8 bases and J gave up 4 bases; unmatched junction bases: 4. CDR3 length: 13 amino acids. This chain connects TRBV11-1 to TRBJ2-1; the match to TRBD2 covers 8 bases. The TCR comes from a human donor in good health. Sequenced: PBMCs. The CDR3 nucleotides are TGTGCCAGCCGACTAGCGCGGTACAATGAGCAGTTCTTC. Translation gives CASRLARYNEQFF.